The TCR beta chain under discussion was sequenced for a study of technical replicates of blood from four donors. This clone was recorded a few times. Data came from immunoSEQ multiplex PCR; TCRdb stores just in-frame clones and leaves some out. This sample has tens of thousands of clones, with 92% found just once. This CDR3 has 12 residues. Trimming at V came to 8 bases and at J to 5 bases, leaving 5 bases not matched to a gene. Germline CDR1 MDHEN, CDR2 SYDVKM. Sample: T cells isolated from PBMCs. The sequence came from a human donor in good health. V is TRBV28 and J is TRBJ1-1; 7 nucleotides line up with TRBD1. The CDR3 region has the DNA TGTGCCAGCCGAACAGGGGAGACTGAAGCTTTCTTT. Amino acid sequence: CASRTGETEAFF.